Below, 15 T cell receptor beta chains from the same sample are listed, as sequenced in a study of Graves' ophthalmopathy and Graves' hyperthyroidism. Amplification from RNA transcripts yielded the TCR beta CDR3 regions. First-round RT-PCR employed HTBI primers, with a second-round multiplex PCR after it. TCRdb passed the multiplex PCR reads through MiXCR, listing each CDR3 protein once. The sample has around 400,000 distinct CDR3 sequences, 15% to 20% seen once. Sequences were obtained from peripheral blood. Receptors were obtained from a woman under 30 with Graves' ophthalmopathy.

This clonotype was recorded at least ten times. The chain combines TRBV6-2 or TRBV6-3 with TRBJ2-7; 10 bases are shared with TRBD2. V was clipped by 7 bases and J by 5 bases; unmatched bases: 8. Germline lookup yields CDR1 MNHEY and CDR2 SVGEGT. The CDR3 is 14 residues long. The CDR3 loop reads CASKRAGGPDEQYF. The CDR3 region has the DNA TGTGCCAGCAAGCGAGCGGGAGGGCCCGACGAGCAGTACTTC.

Many counts were recorded for this clonotype. The genes are TRBV28 and TRBJ1-1; perhaps TRBD1 as D (6 bases). Germline CDR1 reads MDHEN; CDR2 reads SYDVKM. This CDR3 spans 14 amino acids. The CDR3 DNA sequence: TGTACCACCTACCTTGACGGGGGCTTTACTGAAGCTTTCTTT. This gives the protein CTTYLDGGFTEAFF.

There are many counts of this clonotype. The rearrangement links TRBV12-5 to TRBJ1-6, with 7 positions matching TRBD1. CDR3 length: 15 residues. CDR1 LGHNT and CDR2 FRNRAP come from the germline V gene. Trimming took 6 bases from V and 7 from J; bases not matched to a gene: 9. In nucleotides, the CDR3 is TGTGCTAGTGGGCCAAACAGGGGAGGCAATTCACCCCTCCACTTT. Translation gives CASGPNRGGNSPLHF. Full variable domain (outside the CDR3, taken from reference TRBV12-5 and TRBJ1-6): DARVTQTPRHKVTEMGQEVTMRCQPILGHNTVFWYRQTMMQGLELLAYFRNRAPLDDSGMPKDRFSAEMPDATLATLKIQPSEPRDSAVYFCASGPNRGGNSPLHFGNGTRLTVT.

This clonotype was counted at least ten times. The genes are TRBV20-1 and TRBJ1-6; TRBD1 matches 7 bases. This CDR3 has 16 residues. Germline trimming cut 5 bases from V and 9 bases from J; bases unmatched to any gene: 16. The germline gives CDR1 DFQATT, CDR2 SNEGSKA (reference sequence). The CDR3 region has the DNA TGCAGTGCTCCCCCTGGGGGACAGCCTTTTGGTTCACCCCTCCACTTT. Its protein product is CSAPPGGQPFGSPLHF.

In its sample, this clonotype was seen many times. The V and J genes are TRBV11-2 and TRBJ2-7, with D possibly TRBD2 on 5 matching bases. The length of the CDR3 is 15 residues. Looked up from germline, CDR1 is SGHAT and CDR2 is FQNNGV. Trimming removed 2 bases from V and 4 bases from J, with 15 bases in between. CDR3 region: CASSLNPGSGYEQYF. The DNA of the CDR3 is TGTGCCAGCAGCTTAAATCCTGGGAGTGGGTACGAGCAGTACTTC. Complete variable domain (other parts from reference TRBV11-2 and TRBJ2-7): EAGVAQSPRYKIIEKRQSVAFWCNPISGHATLYWYQQILGQGPKLLIQFQNNGVVDDSQLPKDRFSAERLKGVDSTLKIQPAKLEDSAVYLCASSLNPGSGYEQYFGPGTRLTVT.

This clonotype occurred many times. The chain has TRBV12-3 or TRBV12-4 and TRBJ1-5, with D uncertain. CDR3 length equals 14 residues. The V and J ends lost 6 bases and 5 bases respectively, with 14 bases between them. The CDR3 DNA follows: TGTGCCAGCAGCCCCGCCGCTAACTATCAGCCCCAGCATTTT. Translating it yields CASSPAANYQPQHF.

The table lists this clonotype with many counts. The rearrangement links TRBV9 to TRBJ2-5; D possibly corresponds to TRBD2 (6 bases). V lost 1 base, J lost 5 bases, and 24 bases lay in between. This CDR3 has 18 amino acids. The germline gives CDR1 SGDLS, CDR2 YYNGEE. The chain's CDR3 is CASSVSSGSLGTGETQYF. The CDR3 DNA reads as TGTGCCAGCAGCGTATCGTCAGGGAGTCTGGGGACTGGGGAGACCCAGTACTTC.

This clonotype has at least ten counts. The rearrangement links TRBV20-1 to TRBJ2-5, with D maybe TRBD2 (6 bases). Looked up from germline, CDR1 is DFQATT and CDR2 is SNEGSKA (reference sequence). This CDR3 comprises 13 residues. The ends were cut back, 3 bases at V and 7 bases at J, with 15 bases in the middle. This chain's CDR3 is CSASWRAGGTQYF. CDR3 coding DNA: TGCAGTGCTAGTTGGAGGGCCGGTGGGACCCAGTACTTC.

The table lists this clonotype with many counts. In nucleotides, the CDR3 is TGTGCCGGCACAGGGGCAACCTACGAGCAGTACTTC. Its protein is CAGTGATYEQYF. The rearrangement uses TRBV7-9 and TRBJ2-7, with 7 bases identical to TRBD1. The CDR3 is made up of 12 amino acids. Looked up from germline, CDR1 is SEHNR and CDR2 is FQNEAQ (reference sequence). The V gene end was trimmed by 11 bases and the J gene end by 2 bases; junction bases not matched to a gene: 6.

This clonotype was detected many times. With a much larger clone just one base away, this may be a read error. V and J are TRBV28 and TRBJ2-7, with unresolved D. Germline V gene lookup returns CDR1 MDHEN and CDR2 SYDVKM. The V gene lost 8 bases and the J gene lost 4 bases, with 15 bases spanning the gap. The CDR3 spans 13 residues. The CDR3 loop is CASGSGGDYEQYF. CDR3 nucleotides: TGTGCCAGCGGTTCGGGTGGGGATTACGAGCAGTACTTC.

This clonotype occurred many times. A read error may explain this, as a much larger clone is one base away. The rearrangement links TRBV12-3 or TRBV12-4 to TRBJ1-2, with D hard to call. V was shortened by 5 bases and J by 8 bases, with 21 bases between the two germline ends. The CDR3 is 15 residues long. The CDR3 sequence: CASSPIRWGELGYTF. Here the CDR3 DNA reads TGTGCCAGCAGTCCTATCCGTTGGGGAGAACTGGGCTACACCTTC.

In this sample, this clonotype turned up a few times. This rearrangement joins TRBV3-1 to TRBJ2-7; D possibly corresponds to TRBD1 (6 bases). With 4 bases removed from V and 4 bases from J, the gap between germline ends came to 11 bases. In germline, CDR1 is LGHDT, CDR2 YNNKEL (reference sequence). The CDR3 spans 13 residues. The CDR3 DNA reads TGTGCCAGCAGCCTCTCAGGGGAATACGAGCAGTACTTC. It is translated as CASSLSGEYEQYF.

In its sample, this clonotype was seen many times. This chain joins TRBV28 and TRBJ1-2, with D hard to call. CDR3 length: 13 amino acids. V lost 2 bases, J lost 4 bases, and 8 bases lay in between. Germline CDR1 and CDR2: MDHEN and SYDVKM. CDR3 sequence reads: CASSLGRAYGYTF. Here the CDR3 DNA reads TGTGCCAGCAGTTTAGGCCGCGCCTATGGCTACACCTTC.

V is TRBV3-1 and J is TRBJ1-2; TRBD1 agrees at 7 bases. Germline V gene lookup returns CDR1 LGHDT and CDR2 YNNKEL (reference sequence). This CDR3 is 15 amino acids long. V lost 4 bases to trimming and J lost 5 bases; unmatched junction nucleotides: 10. CDR3: CASSPIGGGVYGYTF. The CDR3 coding sequence is TGTGCCAGCAGCCCGATCGGAGGGGGCGTGTATGGCTACACCTTC.

This clonotype was detected many times. The rearrangement joins TRBV5-4 to TRBJ1-5, with D possibly matching TRBD1 (5 bases). V gave up 0 bases and J gave up 3 bases, with 7 bases separating them. The CDR3 loop spans 14 amino acids. CDR1 is SGHNT, CDR2 YYREEE, per germline (reference sequence). Here the CDR3 DNA reads TGTGCCAGCAGCTTGGGGGGGATCAATCAGCCCCAGCATTTT. Encoded protein: CASSLGGINQPQHF.